Following are 12 T cell receptor beta chains from one sample sequenced in a study of cytomegalovirus exposure and HLA in healthy donors. The PCR employed 60 Vbeta primers together with 13 Jbeta primers. TCRdb's table, derived via immunoSEQ multiplex PCR, lists solely in-frame clones and lacks some. The sample carries around 65,000 clones, more than 75% recorded once. Sequencing was done on a sample of PBMCs. The receptor set was obtained from a girl aged 5-17 years in good health and CMV-seropositive.

The V gene is TRBV28, the J gene TRBJ1-2; 9 nucleotides align to TRBD1. V lost 10 bases and J lost 6; bases outside the gene matches: 9. From germline, CDR1 is MDHEN and CDR2 SYDVKM. The CDR3 consists of 13 residues. CDR3 protein: CATFRDRVDGYTF. DNA for the CDR3: TGTGCCACATTCCGGGACAGGGTCGATGGCTACACCTTC.

The V and J genes are TRBV5-6 and TRBJ2-7; 8 bases line up with TRBD2. J lost 1 base, V lost 6 bases, and 12 bases had no gene match. CDR1 is SGHDT and CDR2 is YYEEEE in the germline V gene. The CDR3 loop spans 16 amino acids. The CDR3 spells CASNRFTSGVSYEQYF. DNA of the CDR3: TGTGCCAGCAATAGATTTACTAGCGGAGTTTCCTACGAGCAGTACTTC.

This chain joins TRBV15 and TRBJ2-7; the D gene is possibly TRBD2 (5 bases). The CDR3 consists of 14 residues. Germline V CDR1 and CDR2: LNHNV, YYDKDF (reference sequence). Trimming removed 3 bases at V and 4 bases at J, with 13 bases between. CDR3 bases: TGTGCCACCAGCAGGGACTTGTCCCCTTACGAGCAGTACTTC. Encoded protein: CATSRDLSPYEQYF. The variable domain in full, completed from reference TRBV15 and TRBJ2-7, reads DAMVIQNPRYQVTQFGKPVTLSCSQTLNHNVMYWYQQKSSQAPKLLFHYYDKDFNNEADTPDNFQSRRPNTSFCFLDIRSPGLGDTAMYLCATSRDLSPYEQYFGPGTRLTVT.

This clone was seen once. V usage is TRBV28 and J usage is TRBJ1-2; TRBD1 might be the D (5 bases). The CDR3 totals 13 residues. V lost 3 bases, J lost 6 bases, and 11 bases lay in between. Germline CDR1 MDHEN, CDR2 SYDVKM. CDR3 amino acids: CASSFQGQHGYTF. CDR3 sequence (DNA): TGTGCCAGCAGTTTCCAAGGACAACATGGCTACACCTTC.

CDR3 region: CASSIPGGRNTEAFF. The CDR3 DNA reads TGTGCCAGCAGTATCCCGGGGGGCCGCAACACTGAAGCTTTCTTT. The chain combines TRBV5-4 with TRBJ1-1; a weak D match, TRBD1 (6 bases). Germline assignment: CDR1 SGHNT and CDR2 YYREEE (reference sequence). The CDR3 sequence is 15 residues long. The V end was cut by 5 bases, the J end by 2 bases, with 16 bases between.

The chain joins TRBV5-1 to TRBJ1-2; 7 bases map to TRBD1. The CDR3 covers 13 residues. Germline-derived CDR1 and CDR2 are SGHRS and YFSETQ. V shed 2 bases, J shed 7 bases, and the junction held 5 bases outside the gene matches. The CDR3 DNA reads as TGCGCCAGCAGCTTAGGACAGGCTGGTGGCTACACCTTC. It translates to CASSLGQAGGYTF. The variable domain in full, completed from reference TRBV5-1 and TRBJ1-2, reads KAGVTQTPRYLIKTRGQQVTLSCSPISGHRSVSWYQQTPGQGLQFLFEYFSETQRNKGNFPGRFSGRQFSNSRSEMNVSTLELGDSALYLCASSLGQAGGYTFGSGTRLTVV.

The chain joins TRBV6-1 to TRBJ1-1; possibly TRBD1 for D (6 bases). The ends were cut back, 4 bases at V and 8 bases at J, with 14 bases in the middle. CDR1 and CDR2 (germline): MNHNS, SASEGT. This CDR3 region has 13 residues. For the CDR3, the DNA is TGTGCCAGCAGTGGTTATAGTAGGGGGGAAGCTTTCTTT. It yields the protein CASSGYSRGEAFF.

V gene TRBV6-5 combines with J gene TRBJ1-1, with TRBD1 as a possible D gene (6 bases). V was pared by 3 bases and J by 1 base, with 15 bases between. This CDR3 has 16 residues. Germline V gene data show CDR1 as MNHEY and CDR2 as SVGAGI. In DNA form, the CDR3 reads TGTGCCAGCAGTTATAGGGCCCTGGACAGGAACACTGAAGCTTTCTTT. Translating gives CASSYRALDRNTEAFF.

This clone was seen just once. The rearrangement joins TRBV6-5 to TRBJ2-1, with TRBD2 matching 7 bases. Germline CDR1 reads MNHEY; CDR2 reads SVGAGI. The V segment lost 5 bases and the J segment 9 bases; nucleotides outside the gene matches: 7. This CDR3 spans 13 amino acids. The DNA of the CDR3 is TGTGCCAGCAGTCGGCGGACTAGAGGTGAGCAGTTCTTC. This codes for CASSRRTRGEQFF.

The chain employs TRBV2 and TRBJ1-5; D may be TRBD1 (5 bases). The length of the CDR3 is 13 residues. In germline, CDR1 is SNHLY, CDR2 FYNNEI. V lost 4 bases, J lost 2 bases, and 6 bases lay in between. CDR3 loop: CASSGRGNQPQHF. CDR3 bases: TGTGCCAGCAGTGGCAGGGGCAATCAGCCCCAGCATTTT.

The chain joins TRBV7-8 to TRBJ2-1; TRBD1 matches at 10 bases. CDR1 is SGHVS and CDR2 is FQNEAQ in the germline V gene. Losses at the gene ends were 5 bases for V and 5 bases for J; bases not matched to a gene: 3. The CDR3 covers 14 residues. CDR3 in amino acids: CASSIGTGDNEQFF. The CDR3 nucleotides are TGTGCCAGCAGCATTGGGACAGGGGACAATGAGCAGTTCTTC.

V usage is TRBV19 and J usage is TRBJ2-3; TRBD2 matches 7 bases. V shed 3 bases and J 6 bases; nucleotides not matched to a gene: 6. Germline V lookup: CDR1 LNHDA, CDR2 SQIVND (reference sequence). This CDR3 has 14 residues. CDR3 residues: CASSIGGVWDTQYF. The CDR3 DNA reads TGTGCCAGTAGTATTGGGGGGGTCTGGGATACGCAGTATTTT. Full variable domain (missing parts from reference TRBV19 and TRBJ2-3): DGGITQSPKYLFRKEGQNVTLSCEQNLNHDAMYWYRQDPGQGLRLIYYSQIVNDFQKGDIAEGYSVSREKKESFPLTVTSAQKNPTAFYLCASSIGGVWDTQYFGPGTRLTVL.